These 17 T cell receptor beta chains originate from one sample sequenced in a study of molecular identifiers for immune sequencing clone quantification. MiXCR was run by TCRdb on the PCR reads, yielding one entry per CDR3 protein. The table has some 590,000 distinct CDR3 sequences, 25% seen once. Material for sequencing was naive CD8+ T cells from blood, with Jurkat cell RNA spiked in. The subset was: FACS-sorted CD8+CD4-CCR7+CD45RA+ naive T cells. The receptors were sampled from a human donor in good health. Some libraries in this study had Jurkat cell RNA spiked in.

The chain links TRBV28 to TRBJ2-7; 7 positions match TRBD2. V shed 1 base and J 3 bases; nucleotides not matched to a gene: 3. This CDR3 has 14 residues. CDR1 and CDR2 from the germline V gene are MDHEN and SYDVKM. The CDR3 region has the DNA TGTGCCAGCAGTTTATCTCGGGGGGTCTACGAGCAGTACTTC. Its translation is CASSLSRGVYEQYF. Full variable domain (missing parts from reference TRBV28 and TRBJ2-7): DVKVTQSSRYLVKRTGEKVFLECVQDMDHENMFWYRQDPGLGLRLIYFSYDVKMKEKGDIPEGYSVSREKKERFSLILESASTNQTSMYLCASSLSRGVYEQYFGPGTRLTVT.

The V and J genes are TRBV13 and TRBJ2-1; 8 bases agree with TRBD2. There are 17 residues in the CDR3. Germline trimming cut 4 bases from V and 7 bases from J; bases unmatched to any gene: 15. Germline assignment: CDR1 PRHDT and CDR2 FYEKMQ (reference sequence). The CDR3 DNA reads TGTGCCAGCAGCTCCGTTGAGGCGGGGGGACATGTGAATGAGCAGTTCTTC. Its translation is CASSSVEAGGHVNEQFF. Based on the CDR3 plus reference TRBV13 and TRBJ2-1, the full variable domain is AAGVIQSPRHLIKEKRETATLKCYPIPRHDTVYWYQQGPGQDPQFLISFYEKMQSDKGSIPDRFSAQQFSDYHSELNMSSLELGDSALYFCASSSVEAGGHVNEQFFGPGTRLTVL.

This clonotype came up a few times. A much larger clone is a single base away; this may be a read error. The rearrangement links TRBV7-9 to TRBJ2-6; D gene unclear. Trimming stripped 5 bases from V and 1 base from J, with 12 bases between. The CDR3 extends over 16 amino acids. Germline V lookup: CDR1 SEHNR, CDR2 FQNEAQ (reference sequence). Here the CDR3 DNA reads TGTGCCAGCAGCCAAGGGCACCGGTCTGGGGCCAACGTCCTGACTTTC. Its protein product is CASSQGHRSGANVLTF.

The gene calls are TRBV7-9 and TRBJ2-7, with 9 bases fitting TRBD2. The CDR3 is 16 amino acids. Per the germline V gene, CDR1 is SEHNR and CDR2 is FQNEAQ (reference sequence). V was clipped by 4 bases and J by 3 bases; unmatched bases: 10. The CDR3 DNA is TGTGCCAGCAGCTCTTTCGGACTAGCGCAAGACTACGAGCAGTACTTC. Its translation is CASSSFGLAQDYEQYF.

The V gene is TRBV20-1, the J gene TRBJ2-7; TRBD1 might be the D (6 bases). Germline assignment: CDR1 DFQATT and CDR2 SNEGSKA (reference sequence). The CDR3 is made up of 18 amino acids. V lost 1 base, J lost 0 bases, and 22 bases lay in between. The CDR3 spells CSARGQVEVQLSSYEQYF. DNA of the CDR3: TGCAGTGCTAGAGGACAGGTGGAGGTACAGCTGAGCTCCTACGAGCAGTACTTC.

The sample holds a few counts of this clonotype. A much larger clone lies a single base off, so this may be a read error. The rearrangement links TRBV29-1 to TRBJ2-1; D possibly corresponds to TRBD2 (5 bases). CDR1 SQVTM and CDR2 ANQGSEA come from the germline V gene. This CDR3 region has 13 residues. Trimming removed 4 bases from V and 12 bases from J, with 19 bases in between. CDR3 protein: CSVVGGQRDVQFF. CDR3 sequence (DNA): TGCAGCGTTGTTGGCGGGCAGAGGGATGTGCAGTTCTTC.

CDR3: CASSFLDSNYGYTF. CDR3 DNA sequence: TGTGCCAGCAGTTTCTTGGACAGTAACTATGGCTACACCTTC. V is TRBV12-3 or TRBV12-4 and J is TRBJ1-2; a possible D gene is TRBD1 (6 bases). The CDR3 runs to 14 residues. V shed 3 bases and J shed 1 base, with 9 bases lying between them.

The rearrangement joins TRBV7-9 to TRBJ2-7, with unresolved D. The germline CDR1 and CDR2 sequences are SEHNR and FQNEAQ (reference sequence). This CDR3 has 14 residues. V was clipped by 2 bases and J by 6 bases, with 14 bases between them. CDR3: CASSLFDGPGEQYF. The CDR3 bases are TGTGCCAGCAGCTTATTTGACGGGCCGGGCGAGCAGTACTTC.

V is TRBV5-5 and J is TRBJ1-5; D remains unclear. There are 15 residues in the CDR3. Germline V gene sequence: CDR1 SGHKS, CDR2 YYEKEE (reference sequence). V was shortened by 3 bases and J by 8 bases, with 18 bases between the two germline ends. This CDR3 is CASSYAPQALEPQHF. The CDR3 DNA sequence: TGTGCCAGCAGCTACGCCCCCCAGGCGTTGGAGCCCCAGCATTTT.

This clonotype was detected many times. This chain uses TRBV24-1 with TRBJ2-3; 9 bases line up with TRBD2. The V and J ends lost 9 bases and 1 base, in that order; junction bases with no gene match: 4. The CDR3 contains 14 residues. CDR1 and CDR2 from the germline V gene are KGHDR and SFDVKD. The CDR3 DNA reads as TGTGCCACCGAATTAGCGGGGGGCACAGATACGCAGTATTTT. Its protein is CATELAGGTDTQYF.

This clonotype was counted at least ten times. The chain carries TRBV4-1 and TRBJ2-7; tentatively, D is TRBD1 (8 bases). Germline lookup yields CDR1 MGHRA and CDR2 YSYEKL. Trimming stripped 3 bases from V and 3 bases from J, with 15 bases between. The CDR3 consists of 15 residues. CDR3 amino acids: CASSQEDRDYYEQYF. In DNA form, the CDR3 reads TGCGCCAGCAGCCAGGAGGACAGGGACTACTACGAGCAGTACTTC.

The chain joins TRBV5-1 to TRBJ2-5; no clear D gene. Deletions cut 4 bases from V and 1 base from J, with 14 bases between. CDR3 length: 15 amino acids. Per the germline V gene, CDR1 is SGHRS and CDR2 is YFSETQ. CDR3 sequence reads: CASSPTGAIQETQYF. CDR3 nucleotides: TGCGCCAGCAGCCCGACCGGCGCTATCCAAGAGACCCAGTACTTC. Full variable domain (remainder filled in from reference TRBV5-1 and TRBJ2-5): KAGVTQTPRYLIKTRGQQVTLSCSPISGHRSVSWYQQTPGQGLQFLFEYFSETQRNKGNFPGRFSGRQFSNSRSEMNVSTLELGDSALYLCASSPTGAIQETQYFGPGTRLLVL.

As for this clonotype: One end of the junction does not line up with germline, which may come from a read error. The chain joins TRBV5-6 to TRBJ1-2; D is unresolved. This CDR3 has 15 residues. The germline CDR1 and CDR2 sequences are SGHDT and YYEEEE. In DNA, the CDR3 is TGTGCCAGCAGCTTGGAAGGCGACGGCAACTATGGCTACATCTTC. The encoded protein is CASSLEGDGNYGYIF. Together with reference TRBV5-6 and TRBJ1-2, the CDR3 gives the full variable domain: DAGVTQSPTHLIKTRGQQVTLRCSPKSGHDTVSWYQQALGQGPQFIFQYYEEEERQRGNFPDRFSGHQFPNYSSELNVNALLLGDSALYLCASSLEGDGNYGYIFGSGTRLTVV.

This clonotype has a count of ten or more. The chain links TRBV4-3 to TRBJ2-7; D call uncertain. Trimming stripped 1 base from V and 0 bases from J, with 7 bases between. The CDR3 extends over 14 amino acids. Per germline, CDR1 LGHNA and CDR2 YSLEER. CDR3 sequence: CASSQARSSYEQYF. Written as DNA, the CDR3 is TGCGCCAGCAGCCAAGCCAGGTCCTCCTACGAGCAGTACTTC.

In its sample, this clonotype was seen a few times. The CDR3 DNA sequence: TGTGCCTGGTCCCCCGGAGGGGCTTGGGGCTACACCTTC. Translated: CAWSPGGAWGYTF. V and J are TRBV30 and TRBJ1-2; D is perhaps TRBD1 (5 bases). This CDR3 has 13 amino acids. V was shortened by 5 bases and J by 8 bases, with 18 bases between the two germline ends. Per the germline V gene, CDR1 is GTSNPN and CDR2 is SVGIG (reference sequence).

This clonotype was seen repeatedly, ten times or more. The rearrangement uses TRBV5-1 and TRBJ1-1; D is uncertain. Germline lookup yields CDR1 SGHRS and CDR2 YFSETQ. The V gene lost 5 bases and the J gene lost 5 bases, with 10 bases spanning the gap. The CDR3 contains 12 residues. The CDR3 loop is CASSWAGTEAFF. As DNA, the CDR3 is TGCGCCAGCAGTTGGGCCGGGACTGAAGCTTTCTTT. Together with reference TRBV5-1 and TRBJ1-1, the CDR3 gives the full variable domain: KAGVTQTPRYLIKTRGQQVTLSCSPISGHRSVSWYQQTPGQGLQFLFEYFSETQRNKGNFPGRFSGRQFSNSRSEMNVSTLELGDSALYLCASSWAGTEAFFGQGTRLTVV.

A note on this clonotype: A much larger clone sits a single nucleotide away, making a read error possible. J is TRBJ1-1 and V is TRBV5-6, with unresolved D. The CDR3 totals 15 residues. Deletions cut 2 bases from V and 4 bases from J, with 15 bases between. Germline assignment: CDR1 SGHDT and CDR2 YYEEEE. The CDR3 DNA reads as TGTGCCAGCAGCTTCGCGGTCCCGGCGGGCACTGAAGCTTTCTTT. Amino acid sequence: CASSFAVPAGTEAFF.